This T cell receptor beta chain was sequenced for a study of CD8+CD57+ T cells in acquired aplastic anemia. Study-wide context: Sorted CD4+ and CD8+ cell DNA averaged around 3.5 ug. Study results and limitations: The CD8+ Simpson's diversity of patients and controls was not significantly different.

All patients picked for sequencing had shown, by flow cytometry, an expansion of CD8+CD57+ cells. Concerning this clonotype itself: Its target is not known.

CDR3 and TCR beta VDJ profiling relied on a genomic DNA template. A single record per CDR3 protein comes from TCRdb applying MiXCR to the reads. The repertoire holds around 430,000 distinct CDR3 sequences, roughly a third seen once, with nearly 0.85% in the top ten. The clonotype comes from a human donor with aplastic anemia. Sequencing was performed on sorted CD4+, CD8+, or CD8+CD57+ T cells (not recorded which) from PBMCs.

CDR3 amino acids: CASSLQEGTVSYEQYF. CDR3 coding DNA: TGTGCCAGCAGCCTACAAGAAGGGACAGTCTCCTACGAGCAGTACTTC. The rearrangement joins TRBV4-2 to TRBJ2-7; 7 bases line up with TRBD1. J gave up 0 bases and V 4 bases, and 9 bases lay outside the gene matches. The CDR3 totals 16 residues. CDR1 LGHNA and CDR2 YNFKEQ come from the germline V gene.